This TCR beta chain emerged from a study of blood T cell repertoires in COVID-19. Study at large: The samples span acute and convalescent COVID-19 from the United States, Italy and Spain. From T cells, B-cell-depleted T cells, or PBMCs came the material, which was cDNA or gDNA.

In the source study's methods: Reference gene primer amplification gave nucleated cell count estimates. Produced via immunoSEQ multiplex PCR; TCRdb's table is partial and in-frame only. V, J and clone size are taken as reported in that table, and D and trimming were inferred from the DNA itself. The repertoire includes around 150,000 clones, roughly 76% of them detected once, and roughly 9% sits in the top ten. Points on this clone: The identical CDR3 is also encoded by other nucleotide sequences in the sample.

Specimen: peripheral blood. This receptor was obtained from a woman between 50 and 59 years old with active or convalescent COVID-19.

This chain's CDR3 is CASSLYRGDEQFF. CDR3 DNA sequence: TGTGCCAGCAGCCTTTACAGGGGGGATGAGCAGTTCTTC. This sequence joins TRBV7-9 and TRBJ2-1; TRBD1 matches at 8 bases. From germline, CDR1 is SEHNR and CDR2 FQNEAQ (reference sequence). The CDR3 length is 13 residues. V dropped 5 bases and J dropped 8; count of bases not matched to a gene: 5.